Sequencing of this T cell receptor (beta chain) was carried out in a study of cytomegalovirus exposure and HLA in healthy donors. Study findings and constraints: The study listed approximately 170 cytomegalovirus-associated TCR beta chains. In an earlier analysis, most TCR beta V segments were productive about 90% or about 30% of the time.

In the PCR, 60 Vbeta and 13 Jbeta primers were used. Sequencing used immunoSEQ multiplex PCR; TCRdb keeps in-frame clones, though not all of them. The profile covers about 150,000 clones, with about two thirds appearing a single time and under 2.5% taken by the ten largest. The CDR3 totals 15 residues. The trim removed 0 bases at V and 2 bases at J, leaving 3 bases unmatched. Germline assignment: CDR1 SGHRS and CDR2 YFSETQ. Remarks on this clone: Its target is not known.

Donors in the study were healthy people who gave bone marrow. Sample: PBMCs. The source of this sequence is a woman in her fifties or sixties in good health and CMV-seropositive. The J gene is TRBJ2-3, the V gene TRBV5-1; 7 nucleotides match TRBD2. CDR3 sequence reads: CASSLAAGVTDTQYF. The DNA for the CDR3 is TGCGCCAGCAGCTTGGCGGCGGGAGTCACAGATACGCAGTATTTT.